This is a list of T cell receptor beta chains from one sample in a study of T cells of healthy individuals. MiXCR was run by TCRdb on the 5' RACE reads, yielding one entry per CDR3 protein. The profile shows 40,000 to 60,000 distinct CDR3 sequences, roughly 14% of them singletons. The source is a human donor in good health. Both conserved end residues are part of each CDR3. The D gene is left open where the match is weak. A clone size is listed for some rows: how often the clone was seen (once, few, many), or a class if it is expanded.

J gene	D gene	V gene	clone size	CDR3 DNA	CDR3 protein
TRBJ2-1	NA	TRBV2	NA	TGTGCCAGCAGTGTACTGTCCAGGGAGCAGTTCTTC	CASSVLSREQFF
TRBJ2-5	NA	TRBV9	NA	TGTGCCAGCAGCGGCCTAAGGGAGACCCAGTACTTC	CASSGLRETQYF
TRBJ2-5	TRBD1	TRBV18	few	TGTGCCAGCTCACCCAGACAGGGGACCCAAGAGACCCAGTACTTC	CASSPRQGTQETQYF
TRBJ1-2	TRBD1	TRBV20-1	many	TGCAGTGCGGAAACGGACAGGGCGGGATTTTATGGCTACACCTTC	CSAETDRAGFYGYTF
TRBJ2-7	NA	TRBV7-2	many	TGTGCCAGCAGCCCCCAATCGGGTGGCCTCTACGAGCAGTACTTC	CASSPQSGGLYEQYF
TRBJ2-3	NA	TRBV4-3	few	TGCGCCAGCAGCCAAGATTACGGGCCGAACACAGATACGCAGTATTTT	CASSQDYGPNTDTQYF
TRBJ2-5	NA	TRBV20-1	many	TGCAGTGCTAGCGAGGAAGGGGAGACCCAGTACTTC	CSASEEGETQYF
TRBJ1-2	NA	TRBV5-1	few	TGCGCCAGCAGAGGGGCCGGGTTGTACGGCTACACCTTC	CASRGAGLYGYTF
TRBJ2-7	TRBD1	TRBV5-6	many	TGTGCCAGCAGCGGACTAGGGACAGGGTCCTCCTACGAGCAGTACTTC	CASSGLGTGSSYEQYF
TRBJ2-3	NA	TRBV3-1	NA	TGTGCCAGCACCGGGACTCGAAGCACAGATACGCAGTATTTT	CASTGTRSTDTQYF
TRBJ2-3	NA	TRBV10-3	many	TGTGCCATCAGTGGTTTGATCGCCCCAGATACGCAGTATTTT	CAISGLIAPDTQYF
TRBJ2-7	NA	TRBV7-2	many	TGTGCCAGCAGCCCGGGTCGGTTCAGCGAGCAGTACTTC	CASSPGRFSEQYF
TRBJ2-4	TRBD2	TRBV10-3	few	TGTGCCATCAGTTCACTAGCGGGAGGGACACAAAACATTCAGTACTTC	CAISSLAGGTQNIQYF
TRBJ2-5	NA	TRBV30	NA	TGTGCCCGTCGGGACACACCGTCTACGACCCAGTACTTC	CARRDTPSTTQYF
TRBJ2-1	NA	TRBV6-6	NA	TGTGCCAGCAGTCCCTGGGACTCGAGCGAGCAGTTCTTC	CASSPWDSSEQFF
TRBJ1-2	NA	TRBV5-6	many	TGTGCCAGCAGCTTGGCCTCTGGGGTACACTATGGCTACACCTTC	CASSLASGVHYGYTF
TRBJ1-1	NA	TRBV15	NA	TGTGCCACCAGCAGAGAGCTGATAGCTGAAGCTTTCTTT	CATSRELIAEAFF
TRBJ2-3	NA	TRBV29-1	many	TGCAGCGTTACGGGGCATCAAAGCACAGATACGCAGTATTTT	CSVTGHQSTDTQYF
TRBJ2-3	NA	TRBV5-1	few	TGCGCCAGCAGCCTGGGCCCCCGGGGAGATACGCAGTATTTT	CASSLGPRGDTQYF
TRBJ2-7	NA	TRBV2	NA	TGTGCCAGCAGCGATCCGGTACCCTACGAGCAGTACTTC	CASSDPVPYEQYF
TRBJ2-7	TRBD2	TRBV4-3	NA	TGCGCCAGCAGCCAAGGGGGGACTAGTCTGGGCGAGCAGTACTTC	CASSQGGTSLGEQYF
TRBJ2-2	TRBD1	TRBV28	NA	TGTGCCAGCAGATCGGGACAGGGGGAGACCGGGGAGCTGTTTTTT	CASRSGQGETGELFF
TRBJ2-7	NA	TRBV20-1	few	TGCAGTGCGCGGCGGGATGGCGACGAGCAGTACTTC	CSARRDGDEQYF
TRBJ2-5	NA	TRBV7-7	many	TGTGCCAGCAGCTTAGACAGACAAGAGACCCAGTACTTC	CASSLDRQETQYF
TRBJ1-5	NA	TRBV4-3	many	TGCGCCAGCAGCCAAGTAACGGGTCAGCCCCAGCATTTT	CASSQVTGQPQHF
TRBJ2-5	NA	TRBV12-3/TRBV12-4	few	TGTGCCAGCAGTTTAACTGAGGCCAACCAAGAGACCCAGTACTTC	CASSLTEANQETQYF
TRBJ2-2	NA	TRBV19	NA	TGTGCCTCCTCCCCTGAGGGGTATGACACCGGGGAGCTGTTTTTT	CASSPEGYDTGELFF
TRBJ2-7	NA	TRBV20-1	NA	TGCAGTGCTAGAGAGCCAGGGCCTCTCTCCTACGAGCAGTACTTC	CSAREPGPLSYEQYF